A selection of T cell receptor beta chains follows, all from one sample in a study of shared clonotypes between healthy human individuals. Assay used: immunoSEQ multiplex PCR; TCRdb lists only in-frame clones, some missing. The sample shows under 1,900,000 clones, 98% of them seen only once. Specimen: naive CD4+ T cells sorted from blood. These TCRs come from a man aged 25 to 45 in good health. Each CDR3 is given with its conserved first and last residue. Fields, in order: CDR3 length, J gene, D gene, V gene, CDR3 DNA, CDR3 protein. The D gene is left open where the match is weak.

>16|TRBJ2-3|TRBD2|TRBV18
TGTGCCAGCTCCCCGACTAGCGGGAGTCCCACAGATACGCAGTATTTT
CASSPTSGSPTDTQYF
>12|TRBJ2-1|-|TRBV5-1
TGCGCCAGCAGGGGGCCGTCCGGTGAGCAGTTCTTC
CASRGPSGEQFF
>14|TRBJ2-3|-|TRBV7-2
TGTGCCAGCAGCCCAGTGACTAGGACAGATACGCAGTATTTT
CASSPVTRTDTQYF
>19|TRBJ2-5|TRBD2|TRBV19
TGTGCCAGTAGTATTAAGGTAGCGGGAGGGAGAACTCGCCAAGAGACCCAGTACTTC
CASSIKVAGGRTRQETQYF
>14|TRBJ2-2|-|TRBV5-1
TGCGCCAGCAGGTCTGGGGGCTCCCCCGGGGAGCTGTTTTTT
CASRSGGSPGELFF
>15|TRBJ2-7|TRBD2|TRBV19
TGTGCCAGTAGTCCCCTAGCGGGAGTGGTCTACGAGCAGTACTTC
CASSPLAGVVYEQYF
>14|TRBJ1-2|-|TRBV7-9
TGTGCCAGCAGCTGGGATGGCCAAGTTGGCGGCTACACCTTC
CASSWDGQVGGYTF
>15|TRBJ2-3|TRBD2|TRBV11-2
TGTGCCAGCAGCGCACTAGCGGGAGGCACAGATACGCAGTATTTT
CASSALAGGTDTQYF
>14|TRBJ2-3|-|TRBV4-3
TGCGCCAGCAGCCAAGCAGGGGACACAGATACGCAGTATTTT
CASSQAGDTDTQYF
>15|TRBJ2-3|-|TRBV4-3
TGCGCCAGCAGACCCACAGGGTACGGCACAGATACGCAGTATTTT
CASRPTGYGTDTQYF
>14|TRBJ1-2|TRBD1|TRBV7-2
TGTGCCAGCAGCTTAGAGGGACAGGGGGAAGGCTACACCTTC
CASSLEGQGEGYTF
>12|TRBJ2-7|-|TRBV18
TGTGCCAGCTCTACGGGGGTAGACGAGCAGTACTTC
CASSTGVDEQYF
>17|TRBJ1-3|-|TRBV6-4
TGTGCCAGCAGTGACTCGAACCGACCGGGCTCTGGAAACACCATATATTTT
CASSDSNRPGSGNTIYF